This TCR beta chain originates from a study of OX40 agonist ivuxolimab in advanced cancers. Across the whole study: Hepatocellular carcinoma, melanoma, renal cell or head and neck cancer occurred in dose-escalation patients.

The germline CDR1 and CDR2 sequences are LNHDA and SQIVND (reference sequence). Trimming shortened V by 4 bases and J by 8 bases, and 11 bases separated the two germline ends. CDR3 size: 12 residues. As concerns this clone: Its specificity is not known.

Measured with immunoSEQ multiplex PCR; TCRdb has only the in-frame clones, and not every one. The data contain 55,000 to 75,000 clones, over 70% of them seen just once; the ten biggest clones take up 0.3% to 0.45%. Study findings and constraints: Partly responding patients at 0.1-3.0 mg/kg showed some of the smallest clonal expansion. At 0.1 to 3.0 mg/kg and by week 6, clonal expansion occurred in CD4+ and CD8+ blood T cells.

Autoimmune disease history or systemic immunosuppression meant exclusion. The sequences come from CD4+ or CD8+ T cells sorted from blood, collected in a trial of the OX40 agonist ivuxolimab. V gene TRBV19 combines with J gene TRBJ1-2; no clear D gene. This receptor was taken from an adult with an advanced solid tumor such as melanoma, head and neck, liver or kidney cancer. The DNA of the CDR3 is TGTGCCAGTAGTAGGGCAGGCTACGGCTACACCTTC. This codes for CASSRAGYGYTF.